What follows is one T cell receptor delta chain and its context. This clone is categorized as medium-sized (0.01 to 0.1%). Which antigen it targets is not known. Nothing much larger sits one base from this clone, and base qualities are not available. V has 0 bases trimmed and J has 0 bases trimmed; junction bases matching no gene number 17. Inclusive of the bounding cysteine and phenylalanine, the CDR3 is 22 residues long. Here the CDR3 DNA is all that survives: 66 bases in frame from base 1. The CDR1 and CDR2 encoded by the germline V gene are GEAIGNYY and EKD. The sample originates from a study of gamma-delta T cells after stem cell transplantation (dated by TCRdb to about 2016). Library creation used RT-PCR. Sequencing used an Illumina MiSeq. TCRdb reran clone calling on the public reads with CATT; rows sharing one DNA sequence were then combined. The sample table lists about 2,400 delta-chain clones, just over 2.5% of them with a count of one. The ten biggest clones cover approximately 15% of the sample.

This chain joins TRDV2 to TRDJ2; 11 central nucleotides agree with TRDD3. The TCR comes from a human donor. It is not recorded whose cells these are; they may come from a transplant donor. Sequenced sample: gamma-delta T cells. DNA sequence: TGTGCCTGTGACACCGGGTTGACGAGGGTACTGGGGGATATTACTTTGACAGCACAACTCTTCTTT. Its protein is CACDTGLTRVLGDITLTAQLFF.